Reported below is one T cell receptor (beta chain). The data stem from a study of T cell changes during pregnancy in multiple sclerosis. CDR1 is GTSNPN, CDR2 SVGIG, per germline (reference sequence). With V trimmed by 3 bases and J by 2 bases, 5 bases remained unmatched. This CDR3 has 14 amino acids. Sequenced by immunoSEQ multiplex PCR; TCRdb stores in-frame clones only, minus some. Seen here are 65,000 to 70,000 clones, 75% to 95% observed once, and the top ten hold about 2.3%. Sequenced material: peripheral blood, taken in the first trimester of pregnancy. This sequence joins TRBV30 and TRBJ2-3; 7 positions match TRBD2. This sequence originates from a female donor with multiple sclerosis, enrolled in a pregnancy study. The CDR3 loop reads CAWSLLALTDTQYF. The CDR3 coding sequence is TGTGCCTGGAGCTTACTAGCGCTCACAGATACGCAGTATTTT.